One and the same sample provided the 28 T cell receptor beta chains below, sequenced in a study of blood T cell repertoires in COVID-19 (dated by TCRdb to 2020 to 2021). Preparation of the library involved the immunoSEQ multiplex PCR assay. Entries here come from immuneACCESS through TCRdb and include only in-frame sequences with V and J called. Some clones fail to appear in such tables; in the studies checked, an unresolved V gene covers under half of the shortfall, and the cause of the remainder is unknown. Within this sample are tens of thousands of clones, with 84% of them counted one time only. Jointly, the top ten make up under 3% of the sample. Sample: peripheral blood. The source of these receptors is a man aged 50-60 years with acute or convalescent COVID-19.

The V gene is TRBV10-3, the J gene TRBJ1-5; TRBD1 agrees at 9 bases. Germline V lookup: CDR1 ENHRY, CDR2 SYGVKD. V was clipped by 0 bases and J by 6 bases; unmatched bases: 3. The CDR3 contains 15 residues. CDR3 in DNA: TGTGCCATCAGTGAGTCGACAGGGGGAGGTCAGCCCCAGCATTTT. Its translation: CAISESTGGGQPQHF.

This clone was counted between two and nine times. The rearrangement joins TRBV11-3 to TRBJ1-3, with a weak D call TRBD1 (6 bases). The germline V gene has CDR1 SGHNT and CDR2 YENEEA. The CDR3 has 14 amino acids. The V gene lost 7 bases and the J gene lost 5 bases, with 15 bases spanning the gap. CDR3 loop: CASTKAGARNTIYF. The DNA of the CDR3 is TGTGCCAGCACCAAGGCAGGGGCCCGAAACACCATATATTTT.

This chain connects TRBV12-3 or TRBV12-4 to TRBJ2-1, with a tentative D call TRBD1 (5 bases). The CDR3 covers 12 residues. With 5 bases removed from V and 7 bases from J, the gap between germline ends came to 9 bases. CDR3 sequence: CASSPYRNEQFF. DNA of the CDR3: TGTGCCAGCAGTCCATACAGGAATGAGCAGTTCTTC.

The chain has TRBV10-3 and TRBJ2-7; possibly TRBD1 for D (6 bases). Germline V gene sequence: CDR1 ENHRY, CDR2 SYGVKD. The ends were cut back, 0 bases at V and 3 bases at J, with 12 bases in the middle. CDR3 length: 15 residues. The CDR3, as DNA: TGTGCCATCAGTGAGTCATTACGAGGGGGCTACGAGCAGTACTTC. This codes for CAISESLRGGYEQYF.

The genes are TRBV30 and TRBJ1-6; TRBD1 matches 7 bases. The V gene end was trimmed by 4 bases and the J gene end by 10 bases; junction bases not matched to a gene: 10. This CDR3 spans 14 amino acids. Germline assignment: CDR1 GTSNPN and CDR2 SVGIG (reference sequence). The CDR3 DNA reads TGTGCCTGGACCCGACAGGGCGATGGGTCACCCCTCCACTTT. It is translated as CAWTRQGDGSPLHF.

By its share, this clone is medium-sized (0.01 to 0.1%). J is TRBJ2-1 and V is TRBV25-1, with D tentatively TRBD1 (7 bases). The CDR3 consists of 16 residues. Germline CDR1 reads MGHDK; CDR2 reads SYGVNS. Trimming stripped 1 base from V and 2 bases from J, with 12 bases between. The CDR3 nucleotides read TGTGCCAGCAGTGAATGGCAGGGGGGTACCTACAATGAGCAGTTCTTC. This sequence encodes CASSEWQGGTYNEQFF.

The genes are TRBV18 and TRBJ1-5; 9 bases align to TRBD1. CDR1 and CDR2 from the germline V gene are KGHSH and LQKENI. Trimming took 5 bases from V and 1 from J; bases not matched to a gene: 3. This CDR3 comprises 15 residues. CDR3 nucleotides: TGTGCCAGCTCAACGGGACAGGGAAGCAATCAGCCCCAGCATTTT. It yields the protein CASSTGQGSNQPQHF.

CDR3 DNA: TGTGCCAGCAGCTCACCTCCCCGGGACAGGAGCCTGAACACTGAAGCTTTCTTT. Protein sequence: CASSSPPRDRSLNTEAFF. This chain connects TRBV7-9 to TRBJ1-1; 8 bases agree with TRBD1. Germline CDR1 SEHNR, CDR2 FQNEAQ (reference sequence). CDR3 length: 18 amino acids. The V gene end was trimmed by 4 bases and the J gene end by 0 bases; junction bases not matched to a gene: 13.

The chain combines TRBV29-1 with TRBJ2-1; 9 bases fit TRBD2. The CDR3 sequence is 14 residues long. J was trimmed by 6 bases and V by 5 bases; bases with no gene match: 8. Germline V CDR1 and CDR2: SQVTM, ANQGSEA. CDR3 residues: CSVSGTSTVNEQFF. DNA of the CDR3: TGCAGCGTTTCCGGGACTAGCACCGTCAATGAGCAGTTCTTC.

The chain links TRBV3-1 (or the pseudogene TRBV3-2) to TRBJ2-1; 8 bases are shared with TRBD1. Germline V gene lookup returns CDR1 LGHDT and CDR2 YNNKEL (reference sequence). Trimming took 4 bases from V and 14 from J; bases not matched to a gene: 19. The CDR3 extends over 16 amino acids. CDR3 sequence reads: CASSPQDRAPLKREFF. CDR3 nucleotide sequence: TGTGCCAGCAGCCCCCAGGACAGGGCGCCCCTGAAACGAGAGTTCTTC.

The V and J genes are TRBV9 and TRBJ2-1; 7 bases line up with TRBD2. From germline, CDR1 is SGDLS and CDR2 YYNGEE. This CDR3 contains 17 residues. V lost 3 bases, J lost 2 bases, and 11 bases stayed unmatched. CDR3 region: CASSAALERDTYNEQFF. Here the CDR3 DNA reads TGTGCCAGCAGCGCCGCCTTGGAGCGGGATACCTACAATGAGCAGTTCTTC. Combining the CDR3 with reference TRBV9 and TRBJ2-1 gives the whole variable domain DSGVTQTPKHLITATGQRVTLRCSPRSGDLSVYWYQQSLDQGLQFLIQYYNGEERAKGNILERFSAQQFPDLHSELNLSSLELGDSALYFCASSAALERDTYNEQFFGPGTRLTVL.

This clone was observed a single time. The J gene is TRBJ2-1, the V gene TRBV6-1; 9 nucleotides match TRBD2. V was pared by 4 bases and J by 6 bases, with 10 bases of the junction left unmatched. In germline, CDR1 is MNHNS, CDR2 SASEGT. This CDR3 region has 16 residues. The CDR3 protein is CASSVHRGRGGNEQFF. The CDR3 DNA reads TGTGCCAGCAGTGTCCACCGCGGGAGGGGTGGCAATGAGCAGTTCTTC.

V and J are TRBV2 and TRBJ2-1, with 7 bases aligning to TRBD1. The V segment lost 9 bases and the J segment 4 bases; nucleotides outside the gene matches: 9. The CDR3 totals 14 residues. Germline V lookup: CDR1 SNHLY, CDR2 FYNNEI. The CDR3 here is CASTGQAIYNEQFF. The CDR3 nucleotides read TGTGCCAGTACAGGACAGGCGATTTACAATGAGCAGTTCTTC.

This chain connects TRBV7-8 to TRBJ2-7; TRBD1 matches 7 bases. V was clipped by 5 bases and J by 0 bases; unmatched bases: 7. The germline V gene encodes CDR1 SGHVS and CDR2 FQNEAQ. This CDR3 spans 15 amino acids. The CDR3 DNA sequence: TGTGCCAGCAGCAATCCGACAGGGAGCTCCTACGAGCAGTACTTC. It is translated as CASSNPTGSSYEQYF.

Notes on this clone: The DNA is omitted, as the CDR3 cannot be located on it reliably, and the CDR3 follows TCRdb's listing. The V call is TRBV21-1, the J call TRBJ1-1; the table assigns TRBD1, which was not confirmed against the DNA. TRBV21-1 is described as a pseudogene. The CDR3 has 19 residues if both end residues are counted. This CDR3 reads CASSKEWVGQGSMNTEAFF.

The chain employs TRBV10-3 and TRBJ2-7, with TRBD1 matching 9 bases. This CDR3 region has 13 residues. Per the germline V gene, CDR1 is ENHRY and CDR2 is SYGVKD. The J segment lost 4 bases and the V segment lost 5 bases, leaving 3 bases of the junction unmatched. The CDR3 here is CAISTGQGYEQYF. CDR3 DNA sequence: TGTGCCATCAGTACGGGACAGGGTTACGAGCAGTACTTC.

This rearrangement joins TRBV28 to TRBJ2-7; tentatively, D is TRBD1 (5 bases). CDR1 and CDR2 (germline): MDHEN, SYDVKM. This CDR3 is built from 16 residues. V lost 2 bases, J lost 2 bases, and 16 bases lay in between. The CDR3 sequence is CASSLKVTVPTYEQYF. The CDR3 coding sequence is TGTGCCAGCAGTTTAAAGGTGACAGTACCCACCTACGAGCAGTACTTC.

The chain carries TRBV5-1 and TRBJ2-3; 12 bases match TRBD1. The CDR3 extends over 15 amino acids. Germline CDR1 and CDR2: SGHRS and YFSETQ. After removal of 3 bases from V and 4 bases from J, the junction contained 3 bases not matched to a gene. The CDR3 loop is CASSSGTGGADTQYF. CDR3 DNA sequence: TGCGCCAGCAGCTCCGGGACAGGGGGCGCAGATACGCAGTATTTT.

The J gene is TRBJ1-2, the V gene TRBV6-5; 10 nucleotides align to TRBD1. Germline V gene lookup returns CDR1 MNHEY and CDR2 SVGAGI. Trimming at V came to 3 bases and at J to 8 bases, leaving 6 bases not matched to a gene. The length of the CDR3 is 14 residues. CDR3 sequence: CASSYGTGVEGYTF. In DNA, the CDR3 is TGTGCCAGCAGTTATGGGACAGGGGTAGAGGGCTACACCTTC.

The CDR3 DNA reads as TGTGCCAGCAGCGTAGAGGCAGGAACGTACCAAGAGACCCAGTACTTC. Its protein product is CASSVEAGTYQETQYF. V usage is TRBV9 and J usage is TRBJ2-5; D is uncertain. This CDR3 comprises 16 residues. Trimming pared 0 bases from V and 0 bases from J, leaving 12 bases between. The germline gives CDR1 SGDLS, CDR2 YYNGEE.

The CDR3 coding sequence is TGTGCCAGCAGATACGGGGGGCAGCCCCAGCATTTT. Translated, it gives CASRYGGQPQHF. This chain links TRBV6-5 with TRBJ1-5; possibly TRBD1 for D (5 bases). Germline loops: CDR1 MNHEY, CDR2 SVGAGI. The germline V and J ends were trimmed by 6 bases and 7 bases, with 10 bases remaining between them. CDR3 length: 12 residues.

This clone occurred once. The chain combines TRBV19 with TRBJ2-1; a possible D gene is TRBD2 (6 bases). This CDR3 region has 18 residues. Germline assignment: CDR1 LNHDA and CDR2 SQIVND (reference sequence). V lost 4 bases, J lost 8 bases, and 27 bases lay in between. The CDR3: CASSTGLGREGPPHEQFF. The CDR3 coding sequence is TGTGCCAGTAGTACAGGGTTGGGGCGGGAAGGCCCCCCCCATGAGCAGTTCTTC.

This chain links TRBV6-5 with TRBJ2-2, with TRBD2 matching over 9 bases. This CDR3 comprises 15 residues. Unmatched junction bases numbered 5, after V lost 7 bases and J lost 2 bases. Germline V gene lookup returns CDR1 MNHEY and CDR2 SVGAGI. DNA for the CDR3: TGTGCCAGCATCAGCGGGACTAGCAACACCGGGGAGCTGTTTTTT. Protein: CASISGTSNTGELFF.

V gene TRBV5-4 combines with J gene TRBJ1-2, with 9 nucleotides matching TRBD1. The CDR3 sequence is 15 residues long. CDR1 and CDR2 from the germline V gene are SGHNT and YYREEE (reference sequence). V lost 3 bases and J lost 5; bases outside the gene matches: 8. The CDR3 sequence is CASSYGTGKGYGYTF. Here the CDR3 DNA reads TGTGCCAGCAGCTATGGGACAGGGAAGGGTTATGGCTACACCTTC.

This clone was observed many times. CDR3 sequence: CASSKGSYTGELFF. The CDR3 nucleotides are TGTGCCAGCAGCAAAGGAAGCTACACCGGGGAGCTGTTTTTT. The V gene is TRBV3-1 (or the pseudogene TRBV3-2), the J gene TRBJ2-2; D is unclear. V lost 5 bases and J 3 bases, leaving 10 bases between the germline ends. The CDR3 has 14 residues. CDR1 is LGHDT, CDR2 YNNKEL, per germline (reference sequence).

This chain joins TRBV9 and TRBJ1-3; D is perhaps TRBD1 (6 bases). Germline values: CDR1 SGDLS, CDR2 YYNGEE. The CDR3 spans 16 residues. V lost 0 bases and J 1 base, leaving 11 bases between the germline ends. The chain's CDR3 is CASSVEGGTSGNTIYF. CDR3 bases: TGTGCCAGCAGCGTAGAGGGGGGGACATCTGGAAACACCATATATTTT.

This sequence joins TRBV19 and TRBJ2-3, with 9 bases fitting TRBD2. The CDR3 has 15 residues. Trimming cost V 4 bases and J 6 bases; bases outside gene matches: 8. CDR1 LNHDA and CDR2 SQIVND come from the germline V gene (reference sequence). CDR3 nucleotides: TGTGCCAGTAGTAGTGGCGGGAGGGTCGTGGATACGCAGTATTTT. This encodes CASSSGGRVVDTQYF.

The chain is built from TRBV11-1 and TRBJ1-1, with D possibly TRBD1 on 6 matching bases. Germline values: CDR1 SGHAT, CDR2 FQDESV (reference sequence). CDR3 size: 15 residues. The V gene lost 4 bases and the J gene lost 2 bases, with 14 bases spanning the gap. In DNA form, the CDR3 reads TGTGCCAGCAGCTCCGGACAGCCGGGAAACACTGAAGCTTTCTTT. This sequence encodes CASSSGQPGNTEAFF.